This entry lists 3 T cell receptor beta chains sequenced from one sample in a study of vaccination and CD4 T cells after COVID-19. Sequencing of cultured CD4+ T cell DNA used the Oncomine TCR Beta short-read assay. Each CDR3 protein gets one entry after TCRdb re-called the PCR reads with MiXCR. The sample shows around 10,000 distinct CDR3 sequences, around 60% of them seen only once. The treatment was: roughly 10-day PBMC culture with coronavirus spike peptide pools or control peptides (ViraFEST assay). The antigens these receptors bind are not known. The sequenced sample was CD4+ T cells from blood, cultured in vitro. The receptors originated from a human donor who had recovered from COVID-19.

The chain employs TRBV23-1 and TRBJ2-5; 13 nucleotides agree with TRBD2. TRBV23-1 is identified as an open reading frame with a role that is uncertain. V lost 3 bases, J lost 3 bases, and 19 bases stayed unmatched. The CDR3 loop spans 21 amino acids. The CDR3 nucleotides are TGCGCCAGCAGTCACGGGCTGCAAGGACTAGCGGGAGTATCGTCGGAAGAGACCCAGTACTTC. The encoded protein is CASSHGLQGLAGVSSEETQYF.

The chain links TRBV7-8 to TRBJ1-1, with D perhaps matching TRBD1 (5 bases). The CDR3 totals 14 residues. Germline CDR1 is SGHVS and CDR2 is FQNEAQ. V lost 4 bases to trimming and J lost 0 bases, with 9 bases between them. In DNA, the CDR3 is TGTGCCAGCAGCTCCAAGGACATGAACACTGAAGCTTTCTTT. Translation gives CASSSKDMNTEAFF.

The rearrangement links TRBV2 to TRBJ2-7; 9 nucleotides agree with TRBD2. The CDR3 has 12 amino acids. Germline V gene data show CDR1 as SNHLY and CDR2 as FYNNEI. V was clipped by 7 bases and J by 3 bases; unmatched bases: 1. The CDR3 here is CASNSGSYEQYF. Written as DNA, the CDR3 is TGTGCCAGCAATAGCGGGAGCTACGAGCAGTACTTC.